This TCR beta chain derives from a study of regulatory T cells in long-lasting Graves disease. Study at large: Persistent Graves' disease denoted over 5 years of antithyroid drugs plus positive TSH receptor antibodies. Study-wide points: Persistent patients shared more public clonotypes (roughly 2,800) than new patients (roughly 970). Persistent Graves' patients possessed reduced TCR diversity relative to recently diagnosed ones.

This clonotype was recorded at least ten times. Its target is not known. The time point: persistent/refractory GD, antithyroid drugs over 5 years with positive TRAb. From RNA extracted from PBMCs, the TCR library was made. CDR3 regions were amplified by Arm-PCR using iRepertoire HTBI primers to build TCR beta libraries. A single record per CDR3 protein comes from TCRdb applying MiXCR to the multiplex PCR reads. The data contain more than 650,000 distinct CDR3 sequences, around 30% of them singletons. The sequence was collected from a female donor with Graves disease. This sample comprised peripheral blood mononuclear cells (PBMCs), obtained when the disease was refractory, from a patient treated with antithyroid drugs.

For the CDR3, the DNA is TGTGCCAGCACTACCGATAGCGGGACCCAAGAGACCCAGTACTTC. It yields the protein CASTTDSGTQETQYF. The rearrangement uses TRBV28 and TRBJ2-5; TRBD2 matches 8 bases. V shed 7 bases, J shed 1 base, and the junction held 8 bases outside the gene matches. This CDR3 is built from 15 residues. Per the germline V gene, CDR1 is MDHEN and CDR2 is SYDVKM. The whole variable domain, filled in from reference TRBV28 and TRBJ2-5, reads DVKVTQSSRYLVKRTGEKVFLECVQDMDHENMFWYRQDPGLGLRLIYFSYDVKMKEKGDIPEGYSVSREKKERFSLILESASTNQTSMYLCASTTDSGTQETQYFGPGTRLLVL.